This T cell receptor (beta chain) was found in a study of blood T cells in healthy people across ages. This clonotype was seen a few times. The V segment lost 0 bases and the J segment 0 bases; nucleotides outside the gene matches: 4. Germline CDR1 is DFQATT and CDR2 is SNEGSKA (reference sequence). This CDR3 has 16 amino acids. Sample-barcoded 5' priming and a J-beta primer mix drove a second PCR of about 6 to 12 cycles. TCRdb passed the 5' RACE reads through MiXCR, listing each CDR3 protein once. The table shows over 600,000 distinct CDR3 sequences, with more than 20% occurring only once. The source material was blood. The receptor comes from a man between 65 and 80 years old in good health. The V gene is TRBV20-1, the J gene TRBJ2-5; 10 bases line up with TRBD1. The CDR3 here is CSARDPGTGDQETQYF. CDR3 sequence (DNA): TGCAGTGCTAGAGACCCCGGGACAGGGGACCAAGAGACCCAGTACTTC.